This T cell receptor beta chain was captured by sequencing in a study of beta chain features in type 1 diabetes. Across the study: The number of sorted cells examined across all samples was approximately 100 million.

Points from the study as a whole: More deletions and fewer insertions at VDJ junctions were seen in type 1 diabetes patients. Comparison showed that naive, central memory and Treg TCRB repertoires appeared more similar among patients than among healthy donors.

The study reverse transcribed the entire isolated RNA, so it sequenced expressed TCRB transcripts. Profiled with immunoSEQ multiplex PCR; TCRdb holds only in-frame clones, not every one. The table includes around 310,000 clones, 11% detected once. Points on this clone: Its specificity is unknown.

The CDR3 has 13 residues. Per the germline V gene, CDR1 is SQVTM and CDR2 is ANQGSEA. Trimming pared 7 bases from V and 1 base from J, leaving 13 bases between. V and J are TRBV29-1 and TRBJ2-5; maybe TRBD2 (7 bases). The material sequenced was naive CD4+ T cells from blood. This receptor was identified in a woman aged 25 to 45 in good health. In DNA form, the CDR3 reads TGCAGCGCCACACGGGGGGCCCAAGAGACCCAGTACTTC. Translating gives CSATRGAQETQYF.